The 11 T cell receptor beta chains below all came from one sample that was sequenced in a study of blood T cells in healthy people across ages. A second PCR of 7 to 11 cycles used a sample-barcoded 5' primer and a J-beta primer mix. TCRdb processed the 5' RACE reads anew with MiXCR; each CDR3 protein has one entry. The data show about 1.6 million distinct CDR3 sequences, about 32% seen once. The sequencing input was blood. These receptors originate from a woman aged 25 to 39 in good health.

The chain combines TRBV3-1 with TRBJ1-2; 8 nucleotides match TRBD1. This CDR3 has 15 residues. Germline CDR1 LGHDT, CDR2 YNNKEL (reference sequence). V dropped 3 bases and J dropped 4; count of bases not matched to a gene: 7. The CDR3 protein is CASSQNRQGIYGYTF. CDR3 in DNA: TGTGCCAGCAGCCAGAACCGACAGGGGATCTATGGCTACACCTTC. The full variable domain, in which reference TRBV3-1 and TRBJ1-2 provide the parts outside the CDR3, is DTAVSQTPKYLVTQMGNDKSIKCEQNLGHDTMYWYKQDSKKFLKIMFSYNNKELIINETVPNRFSPKSPDKAHLNLHINSLELGDSAVYFCASSQNRQGIYGYTFGSGTRLTVV.

V is TRBV20-1 and J is TRBJ1-2; 9 nucleotides line up with TRBD1. The CDR3 runs 13 residues. Per the germline V gene, CDR1 is DFQATT and CDR2 is SNEGSKA (reference sequence). CDR3 in DNA: TGCAGGGAACAGGGGGCTAACTACTATGGCTACACCTTC. Protein: CREQGANYYGYTF.

About this clonotype itself: The junction departs from the called germline gene at one end, perhaps through a read error. The chain joins TRBV10-2 to TRBJ2-7; TRBD2 agrees at 8 bases. This CDR3 is 14 amino acids long. Germline V gene sequence: CDR1 WSHSY, CDR2 SAAADI. CDR3 loop: CVSSDRSGGYEQYF. Here the CDR3 DNA reads TGCGTCAGCAGTGATCGGTCGGGGGGGTACGAGCAGTACTTC.

The chain is built from TRBV20-1 and TRBJ2-3, with D maybe TRBD2 (7 bases). V was shortened by 5 bases and J by 6 bases, with 21 bases between the two germline ends. The CDR3 totals 15 residues. Germline V CDR1 and CDR2: DFQATT, SNEGSKA (reference sequence). The CDR3 region is CSAPTKAGAGDTQYF. The CDR3, as DNA: TGCAGTGCTCCGACGAAGGCGGGGGCCGGGGATACGCAGTATTTT.

Only a few counts were recorded for this clonotype. The chain carries TRBV6-1 and TRBJ1-1; 9 nucleotides align to TRBD1. Germline values: CDR1 MNHNS, CDR2 SASEGT. V shed 7 bases and J 5 bases; nucleotides not matched to a gene: 8. The CDR3 runs to 14 residues. The CDR3 DNA reads as TGTGCCAGCATTCGCAGACAGGGGGAGACTGAAGCTTTCTTT. Translation: CASIRRQGETEAFF.

Remarks on this clonotype: One junction end disagrees with the germline gene, perhaps due to a read error. The V gene is TRBV27, the J gene TRBJ2-5; D ambiguous. Germline V lookup: CDR1 MNHEY, CDR2 SMNVEV (reference sequence). CDR3 length: 13 residues. The chain's CDR3 is CAGSSYYQETQYF. CDR3 nucleotide sequence: TGTGCCGGCAGTTCCTACTACCAAGAGACCCAGTACTTC.

The chain employs TRBV29-1 and TRBJ2-1, with 15 positions matching TRBD2. This CDR3 contains 14 residues. CDR1 is SQVTM, CDR2 ANQGSEA, per germline. V lost 7 bases to trimming and J lost 4 bases; unmatched junction nucleotides: 2. The CDR3 sequence is CSGGLAGGYNEQFF. The CDR3 DNA follows: TGCAGCGGCGGACTAGCGGGGGGGTACAATGAGCAGTTCTTC.

As concerns this clonotype: Compared with germline, one end of the junction differs, possibly owing to a read error. The gene calls are TRBV7-3 and TRBJ2-4; 7 bases map to TRBD1. The last part of the DNA fits TRBJ2-7 better; the J call may be wrong. Germline V gene data show CDR1 as SGHTA and CDR2 as FQGTGA. The CDR3 consists of 14 residues. CDR3 sequence reads: CAGSLLQGNYEQYF. For the CDR3, the DNA is TGTGCCGGCAGCTTACTACAGGGGAATTACGAGCAGTACTTC.

The J gene is TRBJ1-1, the V gene TRBV5-1; 10 nucleotides match TRBD1. Per germline, CDR1 SGHRS and CDR2 YFSETQ. The CDR3 totals 15 residues. Trimming removed 3 bases from V and 3 bases from J; junction bases left unmatched: 5. CDR3 protein: CASSWTGGMDTEAFF. CDR3 in DNA: TGCGCCAGCAGCTGGACAGGGGGAATGGACACTGAAGCTTTCTTT.

The chain recombines TRBV7-9 with TRBJ2-7; D remains ambiguous. V shed 4 bases and J shed 3 bases, with 19 bases lying between them. The length of the CDR3 is 16 residues. Germline-derived CDR1 and CDR2 are SEHNR and FQNEAQ (reference sequence). CDR3 sequence (DNA): TGTGCCAGCAGCTCAGACCAAGGGTCTCCCTACTACGAGCAGTACTTC. It translates to CASSSDQGSPYYEQYF.

This clonotype occurred a few times. Since a much larger clone is just one base distant, this may be a read error. The chain recombines TRBV29-1 with TRBJ2-1, with 8 bases fitting TRBD1. Trimming cost V 3 bases and J 13 bases; bases outside gene matches: 20. The germline V gene has CDR1 SQVTM and CDR2 ANQGSEA. The CDR3 loop spans 16 amino acids. This CDR3 reads CSVEGVRGLVGETQFF. CDR3 coding DNA: TGCAGCGTTGAGGGTGTCAGGGGGCTCGTTGGAGAGACCCAGTTCTTC.